This is a list of T cell receptor beta chains from one sample in a study of T cells in Graves' hyperthyroidism and ophthalmopathy. Via MiXCR, TCRdb re-called the multiplex PCR reads, giving one row per CDR3 protein. The profile shows 350,000 or so distinct CDR3 sequences, 17% of them singletons. The specimen sequenced was blood. The receptors stem from a woman aged 25 to 45 with Graves' hyperthyroidism that later progressed to Graves' ophthalmopathy. Both conserved end residues are part of each CDR3. D genes are given only for firm matches. Clone size, where shown, is once, few, many, or a class for clones that have expanded.

>TRBV18|TRBD2|TRBJ2-5|many
CASSRGLAGSQETQYF
>TRBV7-9|.|TRBJ2-1|.
CASSGHMGGYYNEQFF
>TRBV2|.|TRBJ1-3|few
CASSEYRAGNTIYF
>TRBV6-2/TRBV6-3|TRBD2|TRBJ2-7|.
CATLSGSSYEQYF
>TRBV11-2|.|TRBJ2-3|medium-sized
CASSGRTDLATSTDTQYF
>TRBV10-1|TRBD2|TRBJ2-7|many
CASSSGTSRYEQYF
>TRBV27|.|TRBJ2-1|.
CASSRGPVRNEQFF
>TRBV29-1|TRBD1|TRBJ1-5|many
CSAKTGGRSDQPQHF
>TRBV7-9|.|TRBJ1-5|.
CASSSRDTNQPQHF
>TRBV30|TRBD1|TRBJ1-1|many
CAWRPGWDRGLNTEAFF
>TRBV6-1|.|TRBJ2-6|.
CASRMGASFSGANVLTF
>TRBV12-3/TRBV12-4|.|TRBJ1-4|many
CASRKRANEKLFF
>TRBV20-1|TRBD1|TRBJ1-2|.
CSALQGATVSDYGYTF
>TRBV5-1|.|TRBJ2-3|many
CASSLEARTDTQYF
>TRBV7-9|.|TRBJ2-7|few
CASSLSWAGIFYEQYF
>TRBV19|TRBD1|TRBJ2-7|few
CASRKGTGNYEQYF
>TRBV30|.|TRBJ1-6|many
CAWSLGKNSPLHF